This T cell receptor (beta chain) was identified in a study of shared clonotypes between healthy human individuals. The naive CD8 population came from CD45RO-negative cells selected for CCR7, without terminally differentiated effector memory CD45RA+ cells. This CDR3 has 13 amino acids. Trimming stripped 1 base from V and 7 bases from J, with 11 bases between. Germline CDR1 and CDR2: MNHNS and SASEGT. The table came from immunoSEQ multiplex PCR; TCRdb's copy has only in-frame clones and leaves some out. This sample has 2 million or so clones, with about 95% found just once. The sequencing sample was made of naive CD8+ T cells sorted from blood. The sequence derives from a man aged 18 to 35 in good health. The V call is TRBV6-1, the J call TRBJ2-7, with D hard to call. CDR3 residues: CASSEVEHVEQYF. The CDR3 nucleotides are TGTGCCAGCAGTGAAGTTGAGCACGTGGAGCAGTACTTC.